The clone carrying this T cell receptor beta chain was found once. The entry originates in a study of blood T cell repertoires in COVID-19. Study-level information: From T cells, B-cell-depleted T cells, or PBMCs came the material, which was cDNA or gDNA.

In the original processing: Reference gene primer amplification gave estimated nucleated cell counts. The repertoire was sequenced with immunoSEQ multiplex PCR; TCRdb's copy has only in-frame clones and lacks some. Clone size and V and J calls were adopted from that table, with D and trimming inferred from the DNA. This sample carries roughly 150,000 clones, 78% of them seen once, and the ten largest clones take approximately 6%. Germline values: CDR1 KGHSH, CDR2 LQKENI. This CDR3 is built from 15 residues. The V gene end was trimmed by 1 base and the J gene end by 5 bases; junction bases not matched to a gene: 5.

The sequenced material came from PBMCs or T cells enriched from blood (not recorded which). The source is a woman in her 50s who had recovered from COVID-19. The rearrangement uses TRBV18 and TRBJ1-5; 7 bases align to TRBD1. The CDR3 DNA follows: TGTGCCAGCTCACCACTGACAGGGCGGGATCAGCCCCAGCATTTT. This translates into CASSPLTGRDQPQHF. The full variable domain, with the rest looked up from reference TRBV18 and TRBJ1-5, is NAGVMQNPRHLVRRRGQEARLRCSPMKGHSHVYWYRQLPEEGLKFMVYLQKENIIDESGMPKERFSAEFPKEGPSILRIQQVVRGDSAAYFCASSPLTGRDQPQHFGDGTRLSIL.